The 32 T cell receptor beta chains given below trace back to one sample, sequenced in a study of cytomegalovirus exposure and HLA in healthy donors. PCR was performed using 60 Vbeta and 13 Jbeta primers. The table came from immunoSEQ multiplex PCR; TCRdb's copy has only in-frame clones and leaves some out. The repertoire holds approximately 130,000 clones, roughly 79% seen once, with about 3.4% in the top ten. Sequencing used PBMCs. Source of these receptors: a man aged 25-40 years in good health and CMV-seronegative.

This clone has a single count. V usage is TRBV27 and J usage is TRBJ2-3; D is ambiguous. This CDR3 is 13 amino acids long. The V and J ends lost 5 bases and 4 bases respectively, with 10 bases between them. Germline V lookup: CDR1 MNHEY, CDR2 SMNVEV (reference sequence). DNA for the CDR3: TGTGCCAGCAGTCCCCGTCGAGCAGATACGCAGTATTTT. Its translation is CASSPRRADTQYF.

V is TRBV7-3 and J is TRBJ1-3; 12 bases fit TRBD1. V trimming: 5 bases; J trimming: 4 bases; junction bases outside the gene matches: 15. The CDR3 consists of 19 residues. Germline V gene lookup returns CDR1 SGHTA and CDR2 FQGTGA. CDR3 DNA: TGTGCCAGCAGCCCACGGTGGGACAGGGGGCCGCACGACGGAAACACCATATATTTT. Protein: CASSPRWDRGPHDGNTIYF. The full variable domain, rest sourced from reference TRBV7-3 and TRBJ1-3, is GAGVSQTPSNKVTEKGKYVELRCDPISGHTALYWYRQSLGQGPEFLIYFQGTGAADDSGLPNDRFFAVRPEGSVSTLKIQRTERGDSAVYLCASSPRWDRGPHDGNTIYFGEGSWLTVV.

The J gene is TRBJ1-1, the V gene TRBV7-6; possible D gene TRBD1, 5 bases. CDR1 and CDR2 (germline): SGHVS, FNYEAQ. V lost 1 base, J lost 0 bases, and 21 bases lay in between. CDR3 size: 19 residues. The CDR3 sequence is CASSLGWGGKNVMNTEAFF. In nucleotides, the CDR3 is TGTGCCAGCAGCTTAGGCTGGGGCGGAAAGAACGTAATGAACACTGAAGCTTTCTTT.

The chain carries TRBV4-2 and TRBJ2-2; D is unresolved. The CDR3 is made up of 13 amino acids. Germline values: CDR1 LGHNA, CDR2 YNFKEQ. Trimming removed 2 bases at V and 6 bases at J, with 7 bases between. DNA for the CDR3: TGTGCCAGCAGCCAATTTCAGTCCGGGGAGCTGTTTTTT. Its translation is CASSQFQSGELFF.

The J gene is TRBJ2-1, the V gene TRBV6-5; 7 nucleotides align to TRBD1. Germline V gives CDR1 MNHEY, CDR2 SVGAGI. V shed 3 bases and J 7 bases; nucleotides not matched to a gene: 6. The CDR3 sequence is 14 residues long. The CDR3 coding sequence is TGTGCCAGCAGTTATCGGACAGGATGGAATGAGCAGTTCTTC. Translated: CASSYRTGWNEQFF.

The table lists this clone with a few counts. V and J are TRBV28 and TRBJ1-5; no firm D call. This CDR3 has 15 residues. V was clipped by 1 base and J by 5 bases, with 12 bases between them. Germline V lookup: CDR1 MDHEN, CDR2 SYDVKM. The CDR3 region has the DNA TGTGCCAGCAGTTTATTTCGAAACAGAGATCAGCCCCAGCATTTT. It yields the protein CASSLFRNRDQPQHF.

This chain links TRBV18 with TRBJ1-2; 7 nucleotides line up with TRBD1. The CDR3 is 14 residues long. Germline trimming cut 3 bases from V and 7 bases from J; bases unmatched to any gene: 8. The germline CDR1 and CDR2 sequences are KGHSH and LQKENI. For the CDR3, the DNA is TGTGCCAGCTCACCGTACCGGGACAGAGGTGGCTACACCTTC. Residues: CASSPYRDRGGYTF.

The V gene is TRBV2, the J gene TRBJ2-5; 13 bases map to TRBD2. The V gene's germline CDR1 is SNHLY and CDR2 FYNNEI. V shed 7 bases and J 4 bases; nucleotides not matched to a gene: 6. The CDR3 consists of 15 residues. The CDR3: CASTLTSGRTETQYF. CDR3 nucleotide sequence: TGTGCCAGCACGCTGACTAGCGGGAGGACAGAGACCCAGTACTTC.

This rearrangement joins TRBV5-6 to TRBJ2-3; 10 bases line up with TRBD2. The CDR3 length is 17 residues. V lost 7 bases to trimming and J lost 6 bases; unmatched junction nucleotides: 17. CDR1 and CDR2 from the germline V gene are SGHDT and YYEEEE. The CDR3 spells CASAEIWTSGNVDTQYF. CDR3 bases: TGTGCCAGCGCAGAAATTTGGACTAGCGGAAATGTGGATACGCAGTATTTT. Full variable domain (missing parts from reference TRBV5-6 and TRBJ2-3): DAGVTQSPTHLIKTRGQQVTLRCSPKSGHDTVSWYQQALGQGPQFIFQYYEEEERQRGNFPDRFSGHQFPNYSSELNVNALLLGDSALYLCASAEIWTSGNVDTQYFGPGTRLTVL.

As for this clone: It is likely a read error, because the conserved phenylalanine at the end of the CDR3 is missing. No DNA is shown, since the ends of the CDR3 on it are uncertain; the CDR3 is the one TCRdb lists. CDR3 amino acids: CASSEGAAKTYGYTV. The chain combines TRBV28 with TRBJ1-2; the DNA was not compared with TRBD1, the D call given in the table. Germline-derived CDR1 and CDR2 are MDHEN and SYDVKM. The CDR3 spans 15 residues, counting both ends.

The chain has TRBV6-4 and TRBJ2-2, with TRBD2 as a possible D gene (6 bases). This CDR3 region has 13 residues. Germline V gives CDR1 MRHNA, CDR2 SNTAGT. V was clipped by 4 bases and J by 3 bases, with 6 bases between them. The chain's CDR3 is CASSGGDTGELFF. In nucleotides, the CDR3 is TGTGCCAGCAGTGGCGGGGACACCGGGGAGCTGTTTTTT.

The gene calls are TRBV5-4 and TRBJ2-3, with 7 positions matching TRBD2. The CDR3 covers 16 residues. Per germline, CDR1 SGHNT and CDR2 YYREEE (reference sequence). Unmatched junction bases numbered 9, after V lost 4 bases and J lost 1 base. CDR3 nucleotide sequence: TGTGCCAGCAGCCAAGCTAGCGGTCTCGGCACAGATACGCAGTATTTT. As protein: CASSQASGLGTDTQYF.

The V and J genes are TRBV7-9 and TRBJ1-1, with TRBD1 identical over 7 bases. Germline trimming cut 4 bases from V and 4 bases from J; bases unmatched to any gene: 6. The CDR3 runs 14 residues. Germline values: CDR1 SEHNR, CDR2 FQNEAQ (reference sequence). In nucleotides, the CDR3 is TGTGCCAGCAGCTCCAACAGGGGCGGCACTGAAGCTTTCTTT. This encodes CASSSNRGGTEAFF.

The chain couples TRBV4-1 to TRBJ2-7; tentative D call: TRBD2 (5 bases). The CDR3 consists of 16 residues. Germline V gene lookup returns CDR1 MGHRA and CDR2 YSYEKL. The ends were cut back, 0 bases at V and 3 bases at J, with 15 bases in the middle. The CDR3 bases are TGCGCCAGCAGCCAAGATATCGAAGCGGCAGGCTACGAGCAGTACTTC. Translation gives CASSQDIEAAGYEQYF.

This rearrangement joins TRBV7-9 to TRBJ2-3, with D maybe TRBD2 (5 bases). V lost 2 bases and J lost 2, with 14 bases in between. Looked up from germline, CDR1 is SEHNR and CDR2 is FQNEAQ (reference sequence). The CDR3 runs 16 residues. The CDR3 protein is CASSLPGSGFTDTQYF. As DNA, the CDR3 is TGTGCCAGCAGCTTACCGGGCAGCGGTTTCACAGATACGCAGTATTTT.

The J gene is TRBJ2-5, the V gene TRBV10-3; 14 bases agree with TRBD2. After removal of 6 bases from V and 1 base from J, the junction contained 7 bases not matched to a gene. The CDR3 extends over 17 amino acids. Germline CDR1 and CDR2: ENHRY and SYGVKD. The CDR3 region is CAISPGLAGAIQETQYF. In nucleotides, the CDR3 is TGTGCCATCAGCCCGGGACTAGCGGGGGCGATCCAAGAGACCCAGTACTTC.

The CDR3 sequence: CASSPVGGEETQYF. CDR3 DNA: TGCGCCAGCAGCCCTGTAGGCGGGGAAGAGACCCAGTACTTC. The V call is TRBV5-1, the J call TRBJ2-5; D may be TRBD2 (6 bases). Trimming cost V 4 bases and J 3 bases, with 13 bases left between them. This CDR3 has 14 residues. Germline lookup yields CDR1 SGHRS and CDR2 YFSETQ.

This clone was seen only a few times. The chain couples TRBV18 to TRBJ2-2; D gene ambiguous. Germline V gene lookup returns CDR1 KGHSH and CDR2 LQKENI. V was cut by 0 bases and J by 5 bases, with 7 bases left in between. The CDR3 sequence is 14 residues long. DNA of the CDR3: TGTGCCAGCTCACCACCTACTACGACCGGGGAGCTGTTTTTT. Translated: CASSPPTTTGELFF. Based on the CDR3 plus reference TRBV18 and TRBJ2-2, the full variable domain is NAGVMQNPRHLVRRRGQEARLRCSPMKGHSHVYWYRQLPEEGLKFMVYLQKENIIDESGMPKERFSAEFPKEGPSILRIQQVVRGDSAAYFCASSPPTTTGELFFGEGSRLTVL.

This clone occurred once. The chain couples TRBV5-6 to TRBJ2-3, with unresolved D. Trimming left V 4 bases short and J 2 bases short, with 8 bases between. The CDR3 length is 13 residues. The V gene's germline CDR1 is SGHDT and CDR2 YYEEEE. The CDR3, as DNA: TGTGCCAGCAGCCACGAGTCCACAGATACGCAGTATTTT. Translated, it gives CASSHESTDTQYF.

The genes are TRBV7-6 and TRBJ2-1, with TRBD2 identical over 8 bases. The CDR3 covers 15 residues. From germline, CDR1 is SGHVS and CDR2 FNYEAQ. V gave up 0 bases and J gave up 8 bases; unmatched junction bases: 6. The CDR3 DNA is TGTGCCAGCAGCTTAGCGAACGGGAGGGTCGATGAGCAGTTCTTC. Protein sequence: CASSLANGRVDEQFF.

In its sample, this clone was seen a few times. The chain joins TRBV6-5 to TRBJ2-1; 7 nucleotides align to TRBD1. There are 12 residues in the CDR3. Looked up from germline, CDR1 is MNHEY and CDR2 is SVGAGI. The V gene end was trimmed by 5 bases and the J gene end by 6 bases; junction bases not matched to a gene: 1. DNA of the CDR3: TGTGCCAGCAGTCGACAGGGCAATGAGCAGTTCTTC. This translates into CASSRQGNEQFF.

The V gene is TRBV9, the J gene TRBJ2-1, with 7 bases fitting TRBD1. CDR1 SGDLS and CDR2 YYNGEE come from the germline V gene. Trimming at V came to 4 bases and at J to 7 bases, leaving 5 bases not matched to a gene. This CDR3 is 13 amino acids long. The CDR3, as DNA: TGTGCCAGCAGCCCGGACAGGTCTAATGAGCAGTTCTTC. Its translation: CASSPDRSNEQFF.

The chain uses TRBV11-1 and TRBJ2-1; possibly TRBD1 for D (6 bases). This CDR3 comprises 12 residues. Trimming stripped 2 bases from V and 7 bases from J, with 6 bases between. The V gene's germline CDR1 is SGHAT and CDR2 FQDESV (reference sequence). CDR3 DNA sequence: TGTGCCAGCAGCTTACAGGGGAATGAGCAGTTCTTC. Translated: CASSLQGNEQFF.

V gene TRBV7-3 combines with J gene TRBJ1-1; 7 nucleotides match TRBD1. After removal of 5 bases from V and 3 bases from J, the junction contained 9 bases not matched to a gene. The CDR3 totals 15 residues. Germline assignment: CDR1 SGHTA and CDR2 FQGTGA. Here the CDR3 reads CASSPKRGLDTEAFF. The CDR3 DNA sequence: TGTGCCAGCAGCCCAAAGAGGGGGCTGGACACTGAAGCTTTCTTT. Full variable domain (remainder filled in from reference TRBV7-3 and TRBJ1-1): GAGVSQTPSNKVTEKGKYVELRCDPISGHTALYWYRQSLGQGPEFLIYFQGTGAADDSGLPNDRFFAVRPEGSVSTLKIQRTERGDSAVYLCASSPKRGLDTEAFFGQGTRLTVV.

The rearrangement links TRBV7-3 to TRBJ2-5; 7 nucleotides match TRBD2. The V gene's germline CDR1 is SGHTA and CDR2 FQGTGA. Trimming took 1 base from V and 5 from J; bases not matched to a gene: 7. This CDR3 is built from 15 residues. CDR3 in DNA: TGTGCCAGCAGCTTAAATGCGGGGGAGGGGGAGACCCAGTACTTC. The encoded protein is CASSLNAGEGETQYF.

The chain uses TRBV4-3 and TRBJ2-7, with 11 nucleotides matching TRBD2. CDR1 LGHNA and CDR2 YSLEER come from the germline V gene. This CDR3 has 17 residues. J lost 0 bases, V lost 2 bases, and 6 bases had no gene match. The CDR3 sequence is CASSQLVAGGTSYEQYF. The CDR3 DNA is TGCGCCAGCAGCCAATTGGTAGCGGGGGGGACCTCCTACGAGCAGTACTTC.

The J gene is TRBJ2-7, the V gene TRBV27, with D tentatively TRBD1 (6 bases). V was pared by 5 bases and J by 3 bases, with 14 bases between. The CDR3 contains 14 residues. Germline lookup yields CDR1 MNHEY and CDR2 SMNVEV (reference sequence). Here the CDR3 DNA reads TGTGCCAGCAGTGAACTGACAGGTTTCTACGAGCAGTACTTC. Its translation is CASSELTGFYEQYF.

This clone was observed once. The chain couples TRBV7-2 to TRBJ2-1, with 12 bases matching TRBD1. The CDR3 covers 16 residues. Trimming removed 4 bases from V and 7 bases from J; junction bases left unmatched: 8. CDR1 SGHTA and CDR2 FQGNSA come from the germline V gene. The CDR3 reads CASSYPGQGAQNEQFF. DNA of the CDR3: TGTGCCAGCAGCTACCCGGGACAGGGGGCTCAAAATGAGCAGTTCTTC.

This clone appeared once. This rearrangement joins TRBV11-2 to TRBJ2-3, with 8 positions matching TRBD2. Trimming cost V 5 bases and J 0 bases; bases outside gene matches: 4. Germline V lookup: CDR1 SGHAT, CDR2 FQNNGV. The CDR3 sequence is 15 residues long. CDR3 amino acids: CASSLSGASTDTQYF. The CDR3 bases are TGTGCCAGCAGCCTTAGCGGGGCTAGCACAGATACGCAGTATTTT.

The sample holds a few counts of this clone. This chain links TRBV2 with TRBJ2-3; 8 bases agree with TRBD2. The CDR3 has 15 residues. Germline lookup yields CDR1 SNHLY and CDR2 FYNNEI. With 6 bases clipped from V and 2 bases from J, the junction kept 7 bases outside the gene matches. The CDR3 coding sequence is TGTGCCAGCAGCCCACTAGCGGCCTTCACAGATACGCAGTATTTT. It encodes CASSPLAAFTDTQYF.

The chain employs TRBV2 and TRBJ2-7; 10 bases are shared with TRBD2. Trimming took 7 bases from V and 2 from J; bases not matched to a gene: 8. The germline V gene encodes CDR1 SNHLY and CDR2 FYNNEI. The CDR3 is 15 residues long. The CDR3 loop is CASTRDSGGTYEQYF. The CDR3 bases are TGTGCCAGCACTAGGGATAGCGGGGGGACCTACGAGCAGTACTTC.

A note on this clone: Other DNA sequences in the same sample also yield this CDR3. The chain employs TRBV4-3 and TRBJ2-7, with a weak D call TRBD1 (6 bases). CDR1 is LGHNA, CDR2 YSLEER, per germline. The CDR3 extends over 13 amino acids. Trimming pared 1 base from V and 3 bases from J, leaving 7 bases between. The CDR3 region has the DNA TGCGCCAGCAGCCAAGCGGGACACTACGAGCAGTACTTC. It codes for CASSQAGHYEQYF.